This T cell receptor beta chain was obtained from a study of blood T cell repertoires in COVID-19. As for the study in general: Sites in the United States, Italy and Spain provided acute and convalescent COVID-19 samples. T cells, B-cell-depleted T cells, or PBMCs supplied cDNA or gDNA.

Germline CDR1 LGHNA, CDR2 YSLEER. Trimming cost V 0 bases and J 8 bases; bases outside gene matches: 3. CDR3 length equals 15 residues. Per the original methods: Estimates of nucleated cell counts were drawn from the amplification of reference gene primers. TCRdb's table, derived via immunoSEQ multiplex PCR, lists solely in-frame clones and lacks some. That table supplies the V and J calls and clone size; D and trimming were determined from the DNA. The sample has roughly 300,000 clones; roughly 86% are singletons. This clonotype was sampled from a woman aged 50 to 60 who had recovered from COVID-19. The sequenced sample consisted of peripheral blood. The rearrangement joins TRBV4-3 to TRBJ1-6; 8 bases align to TRBD1. The CDR3 here is CASSQDGTGYSPLHF. CDR3 nucleotide sequence: TGCGCCAGCAGCCAAGATGGGACAGGATATTCACCCCTCCACTTT.